These 29 T cell receptor beta chains were sequenced from one sample in a study of technical replicates of blood from a handful of donors. TCRdb keeps only in-frame clones here, not all; method: immunoSEQ multiplex PCR. The profile covers about 69,000 clones, with around 90% appearing a single time and about 4.5% taken by the ten largest. The specimen sequenced was PBMCs. The receptors were sampled from a human donor in good health. Some clones in this sample may be carry-over from other donors' samples.

This chain uses TRBV5-1 with TRBJ2-2; no reliable D call. Germline-derived CDR1 and CDR2 are SGHRS and YFSETQ. This CDR3 spans 15 amino acids. The ends were cut back, 0 bases at V and 0 bases at J, with 6 bases in the middle. CDR3 sequence reads: CASSLAQANTGELFF. In nucleotides, the CDR3 is TGCGCCAGCAGCTTGGCTCAGGCGAACACCGGGGAGCTGTTTTTT.

This chain uses TRBV4-3 with TRBJ2-1, with 14 bases matching TRBD2. Trimming at V came to 4 bases and at J to 8 bases, leaving 10 bases not matched to a gene. The CDR3 spans 17 residues. From germline, CDR1 is LGHNA and CDR2 YSLEER. CDR3 DNA: TGCGCCAGCAGCCGCTCTCAGGAGACTAGCGGGAGGGATGAGCAGTTCTTC. This encodes CASSRSQETSGRDEQFF.

The V and J genes are TRBV30 and TRBJ1-2; the D is unclear. The CDR3 totals 13 residues. Trimming left V 3 bases short and J 6 bases short, with 14 bases between. The germline V gene encodes CDR1 GTSNPN and CDR2 SVGIG (reference sequence). CDR3 sequence (DNA): TGTGCCTGGAGCGCGCTGGTGTATGATGGCTACACCTTC. It is translated as CAWSALVYDGYTF.

The chain employs TRBV9 and TRBJ2-1; 10 bases are shared with TRBD2. V lost 0 bases to trimming and J lost 6 bases; unmatched junction nucleotides: 3. From germline, CDR1 is SGDLS and CDR2 YYNGEE. CDR3 length: 15 amino acids. The CDR3 DNA reads as TGTGCCAGCAGCGTAGTTTCTAGCGGGGGCAATGAGCAGTTCTTC. This gives the protein CASSVVSSGGNEQFF.

The chain carries TRBV7-3 and TRBJ2-7, with 8 bases aligning to TRBD1. V trimming: 4 bases; J trimming: 7 bases; junction bases outside the gene matches: 9. The CDR3 is 14 amino acids. The V gene's germline CDR1 is SGHTA and CDR2 FQGTGA. The CDR3 here is CASSSTGDAREQYF. Here the CDR3 DNA reads TGTGCCAGCAGCTCGACAGGGGATGCAAGAGAGCAGTACTTC.

This clone occurred a few times. V gene TRBV30 combines with J gene TRBJ1-6; no definite D call. Trimming shortened V by 2 bases and J by 11 bases, and 7 bases separated the two germline ends. Germline V CDR1 and CDR2: GTSNPN, SVGIG (reference sequence). The CDR3 extends over 11 amino acids. Here the CDR3 DNA reads TGTGCCTGGAGTTTCGGGGCACCCCTCCACTTT. It is translated as CAWSFGAPLHF.

The J gene is TRBJ1-4, the V gene TRBV16; 11 bases are a match to TRBD1. V lost 4 bases to trimming and J lost 8 bases; unmatched junction nucleotides: 6. The length of the CDR3 is 15 residues. Germline V gene data show CDR1 as KGHSY and CDR2 as FQNENV. The CDR3 DNA reads TGTGCCAGCAGCCCCGGGACAGGGGGGCACGAAAAACTGTTTTTT. It is translated as CASSPGTGGHEKLFF.

V is TRBV1 and J is TRBJ2-4; TRBD1 was called by the table and not checked on the DNA. TRBV1 is a pseudogene locus. The CDR3 length is 16 residues. The CDR3 region has the DNA TGCACCAGCAGCCAAGATTTGGGACAGGGAAAACACATTCAGTACTTC. Protein product: CTSSQDLGQGKHIQYF.

The chain links TRBV12-5 to TRBJ2-6, with D possibly TRBD1 on 5 matching bases. CDR3 length equals 18 residues. Germline V gene sequence: CDR1 LGHNT, CDR2 FRNRAP. The ends were cut back, 1 base at V and 0 bases at J, with 13 bases in the middle. The CDR3 DNA sequence: TGTGCTAGTGGTTTGGGGGGCTTTAGGGGCTCTGGGGCCAACGTCCTGACTTTC. This encodes CASGLGGFRGSGANVLTF.

The rearrangement joins TRBV2 to TRBJ2-7; 7 nucleotides align to TRBD1. The ends lost 6 bases at V and 2 bases at J; junction bases unmatched: 4. Germline V gene sequence: CDR1 SNHLY, CDR2 FYNNEI. This CDR3 spans 13 amino acids. CDR3 nucleotide sequence: TGTGCCAGCAGGTGGGACAGCCCCTACGAGCAGTACTTC. This encodes CASRWDSPYEQYF.

The V call is TRBV25-1, the J call TRBJ2-2; perhaps TRBD2 as D (6 bases). The V end was cut by 4 bases, the J end by 3 bases, with 9 bases between. The germline gives CDR1 MGHDK, CDR2 SYGVNS. CDR3 length equals 14 residues. CDR3 amino acids: CASSGGVDTGELFF. The CDR3, as DNA: TGTGCCAGCAGTGGGGGGGTCGACACCGGGGAGCTGTTTTTT.

CDR3 region: CASSASTGVLAGNEQFF. CDR3 DNA sequence: TGTGCCAGCAGCGCCTCAACCGGTGTCCTAGCGGGAAATGAGCAGTTCTTC. This rearrangement joins TRBV9 to TRBJ2-1, with 9 bases aligning to TRBD2. The CDR3 has 17 amino acids. CDR1 is SGDLS, CDR2 YYNGEE, per germline. The V segment lost 3 bases and the J segment 7 bases; nucleotides outside the gene matches: 14.

This clone showed up just a few times. The J gene is TRBJ1-1, the V gene TRBV7-3; no reliable D call. Trimming pared 1 base from V and 7 bases from J, leaving 10 bases between. Germline lookup yields CDR1 SGHTA and CDR2 FQGTGA. The CDR3 sequence is 13 residues long. CDR3 bases: TGTGCCAGCAGCTTAATTATCGGGAGTGAAGCTTTCTTT. It encodes CASSLIIGSEAFF.

The chain combines TRBV10-3 with TRBJ1-6; 9 positions agree with TRBD1. This CDR3 is built from 18 residues. Germline trimming cut 3 bases from V and 6 bases from J; bases unmatched to any gene: 12. Germline-derived CDR1 and CDR2 are ENHRY and SYGVKD. CDR3 sequence: CAISDPTAGQGFNSPLHF. The CDR3 nucleotides read TGTGCCATCAGTGACCCTACTGCCGGACAGGGGTTTAATTCACCCCTCCACTTT.

This chain joins TRBV5-4 and TRBJ2-1; 8 bases line up with TRBD2. V trimming: 0 bases; J trimming: 12 bases; junction bases outside the gene matches: 11. The CDR3 has 15 amino acids. Germline CDR1 and CDR2: SGHNT and YYREEE (reference sequence). Here the CDR3 reads CASSLDRGVAGRQFF. The DNA of the CDR3 is TGTGCCAGCAGCTTGGATCGTGGGGTAGCGGGACGGCAGTTCTTC.

The rearrangement links TRBV5-8 to TRBJ1-1; D is possibly TRBD1 (6 bases). This CDR3 comprises 15 residues. Trimming left V 0 bases short and J 5 bases short, with 14 bases between. CDR1 SGHTS and CDR2 YDEGEE come from the germline V gene. CDR3 sequence reads: CASSLALGGMTEAFF. Here the CDR3 DNA reads TGTGCCAGCAGCTTGGCTTTAGGGGGTATGACTGAAGCTTTCTTT.

This chain joins TRBV4-3 and TRBJ2-1; no definite D call. The CDR3 is 16 amino acids. Germline lookup yields CDR1 LGHNA and CDR2 YSLEER. V dropped 2 bases and J dropped 6 bases, with 17 bases sitting between them. The CDR3 here is CASSQIGGPKLNEQFF. The CDR3 DNA sequence: TGCGCCAGCAGCCAAATAGGTGGGCCCAAGCTCAATGAGCAGTTCTTC.

This chain links TRBV29-1 with TRBJ1-4; D might be TRBD1 (6 bases). The germline V and J ends were trimmed by 5 bases and 15 bases, with 16 bases remaining between them. The length of the CDR3 is 11 residues. Per germline, CDR1 SQVTM and CDR2 ANQGSEA. CDR3 in amino acids: CSVSSGGVLFF. The CDR3 DNA is TGCAGCGTTTCCTCGGGGGGCGTTTTGTTTTTT.

The chain uses TRBV5-1 and TRBJ2-1, with D perhaps matching TRBD2 (7 bases). Germline V gives CDR1 SGHRS, CDR2 YFSETQ. The CDR3 totals 14 residues. The V end was cut by 2 bases, the J end by 8 bases, with 14 bases between. The CDR3 is CASSFGGPSDEQFF. The CDR3 region has the DNA TGCGCCAGCAGCTTCGGGGGGCCGTCGGATGAGCAGTTCTTC.

The chain combines TRBV5-1 with TRBJ2-7; tentatively, D is TRBD1 (7 bases). The germline gives CDR1 SGHRS, CDR2 YFSETQ. This CDR3 spans 15 amino acids. Trimming stripped 5 bases from V and 2 bases from J, with 17 bases between. For the CDR3, the DNA is TGCGCCAGCAGACTTGACAGGGAGGAAACCTACGAGCAGTACTTC. Protein sequence: CASRLDREETYEQYF.

DNA of the CDR3: TGTGCCAGCAGGAAAAGGGTCCCTAGCGGGGGAGCCACAGATACGCAGTATTTT. Protein product: CASRKRVPSGGATDTQYF. The J gene is TRBJ2-3, the V gene TRBV7-2; 10 bases are a match to TRBD2. The CDR3 is 18 amino acids. Looked up from germline, CDR1 is SGHTA and CDR2 is FQGNSA. J was trimmed by 2 bases and V by 6 bases; bases with no gene match: 14.

The chain joins TRBV5-1 to TRBJ1-2, with D tentatively TRBD1 (6 bases). This CDR3 is built from 13 residues. Trimming left V 4 bases short and J 5 bases short, with 12 bases between. Germline CDR1 reads SGHRS; CDR2 reads YFSETQ. The CDR3 DNA is TGCGCCAGCAGCCCCCGGGGGGCGTATGGCTACACCTTC. This translates into CASSPRGAYGYTF. The whole variable domain, remainder taken from reference TRBV5-1 and TRBJ1-2, is KAGVTQTPRYLIKTRGQQVTLSCSPISGHRSVSWYQQTPGQGLQFLFEYFSETQRNKGNFPGRFSGRQFSNSRSEMNVSTLELGDSALYLCASSPRGAYGYTFGSGTRLTVV.

The chain employs TRBV11-2 and TRBJ2-2; D is uncertain. The CDR3 has 14 residues. Per germline, CDR1 SGHAT and CDR2 FQNNGV. The V end lost 3 bases, the J end lost 7 bases, and 12 bases lay between the germline ends. The CDR3 spells CASSLWQTFGELFF. The CDR3 bases are TGTGCCAGCAGCTTGTGGCAGACTTTCGGGGAGCTGTTTTTT. The entire variable domain, with the rest obtained from reference TRBV11-2 and TRBJ2-2, is as follows: EAGVAQSPRYKIIEKRQSVAFWCNPISGHATLYWYQQILGQGPKLLIQFQNNGVVDDSQLPKDRFSAERLKGVDSTLKIQPAKLEDSAVYLCASSLWQTFGELFFGEGSRLTVL.

This clone was observed once. The chain carries TRBV5-1 and TRBJ2-3, with a weak D call TRBD1 (6 bases). Trimming cost V 6 bases and J 6 bases, with 23 bases left between them. This CDR3 region has 16 residues. The germline V gene has CDR1 SGHRS and CDR2 YFSETQ. The CDR3 nucleotides are TGCGCCAGCAAAAAGGGGGTTTTTGGGGTCTTGGATACGCAGTATTTT. It translates to CASKKGVFGVLDTQYF.

The chain links TRBV9 to TRBJ2-3, with 8 nucleotides matching TRBD2. The CDR3 loop spans 15 amino acids. From germline, CDR1 is SGDLS and CDR2 YYNGEE. V trimming: 7 bases; J trimming: 2 bases; junction bases outside the gene matches: 9. CDR3 DNA: TGTGCCAGCTCCTTCGGGGGGGGCACCACAGATACGCAGTATTTT. Protein product: CASSFGGGTTDTQYF. Together with reference TRBV9 and TRBJ2-3, the CDR3 gives the full variable domain: DSGVTQTPKHLITATGQRVTLRCSPRSGDLSVYWYQQSLDQGLQFLIQYYNGEERAKGNILERFSAQQFPDLHSELNLSSLELGDSALYFCASSFGGGTTDTQYFGPGTRLTVL.

V is TRBV19 and J is TRBJ1-1; TRBD1 might be the D (6 bases). Looked up from germline, CDR1 is LNHDA and CDR2 is SQIVND (reference sequence). The V end was cut by 5 bases, the J end by 7 bases, with 17 bases between. This CDR3 comprises 14 residues. The CDR3: CASSPGHRNVEAFF. The CDR3 DNA is TGTGCCAGTAGTCCGGGACATCGAAATGTTGAAGCTTTCTTT. Filled out from reference TRBV19 and TRBJ1-1, the complete variable domain reads DGGITQSPKYLFRKEGQNVTLSCEQNLNHDAMYWYRQDPGQGLRLIYYSQIVNDFQKGDIAEGYSVSREKKESFPLTVTSAQKNPTAFYLCASSPGHRNVEAFFGQGTRLTVV.

This clone appeared once. The chain joins TRBV4-1 to TRBJ2-5, with a weak D call TRBD1 (7 bases). With 4 bases removed from V and 5 bases from J, the gap between germline ends came to 17 bases. The CDR3 is 15 residues long. The germline V gene encodes CDR1 MGHRA and CDR2 YSYEKL. The CDR3 loop reads CASSPGTARGETQYF. In DNA, the CDR3 is TGCGCCAGCAGCCCCGGGACAGCCCGGGGGGAGACCCAGTACTTC.

J is TRBJ2-3 and V is TRBV4-2; the D gene is possibly TRBD1 (6 bases). The CDR3 is 15 residues long. CDR1 LGHNA and CDR2 YNFKEQ come from the germline V gene. V lost 0 bases and J 4 bases, leaving 11 bases between the germline ends. CDR3: CASSQEQGSADTQYF. As DNA, the CDR3 is TGTGCCAGCAGCCAAGAACAGGGTAGCGCAGATACGCAGTATTTT.

This chain connects TRBV10-3 to TRBJ1-2, with a possible D match to TRBD1 (5 bases). In germline, CDR1 is ENHRY, CDR2 SYGVKD. Trimming stripped 4 bases from V and 4 bases from J, with 19 bases between. This CDR3 contains 16 residues. The DNA of the CDR3 is TGTGCCATCAGTGGGTATGATAAAACAGGATCCTATGGCTACACCTTC. Its protein is CAISGYDKTGSYGYTF.